This T cell receptor (beta chain) was sequenced during a study of monozygotic twins with inflammatory bowel disease. Regarding the study as a whole: The co-twins with IBD showed lower TCRbeta diversity (inverse Simpson) than their healthy siblings.

Blood was drawn once per donor, and each sample measured approximately 2.4 ml. Investigators pulled total RNA out of whole blood and did not sort T cells. Comments on this clonotype: As yet, its antigen is unknown.

cDNA encoding TCRalpha and TCRbeta underwent two nested PCRs of approximately 16 and 10 cycles, each of which was followed by bead purification. With the 5' RACE reads reprocessed, TCRdb shows one record per CDR3 protein and no DNA. The repertoire table contains 93,000 or so distinct CDR3 sequences. Germline CDR1 is MNHEY and CDR2 is SMNVEV (reference sequence). The CDR3 runs 16 residues. Sequenced: blood. This receptor was taken from a human donor with ulcerative colitis or Crohn's disease, or a healthy co-twin of an affected twin (not recorded which). The chain uses TRBV27 and TRBJ2-3; the D call from TCRdb, TRBD2, cannot be confirmed without DNA. CDR3 in amino acids: CASTRIGGRSTDTQYF.